The entry below gives a single T cell receptor beta chain sequence along with its context. This clonotype was picked up a small number of times. Its antigen is still unknown. Base qualities are not at hand, and no much larger clone is one base apart. The record originates from a study of T-cell reconstitution after alpha-beta-depleted transplantation in children (TCRdb year 2016). With respect to the entire study: Using TCR repertoire profiling, the study quantitatively followed how T-cell immune reconstitution unfolded in children after TCRalphabeta/CD19-depleted allogeneic hematopoietic cell transplantation.

Relative to germline, V is 8 bases shorter and J is 1 base shorter, with 18 bases between their ends. Measured from the cysteine to the phenylalanine, the CDR3 is 16 residues long. Only the CDR3 DNA is retained, 48 bases long and in frame from the first base. The method behind the library was PCR. TCRdb names Illumina HiSeq 2500 as the instrument used. TCR library preparation used molecular barcoding, with unique molecular identifiers applied to normalize quantification of the TCRbeta repertoire. The public sequencing data were trimmed at Q25 with fastp and processed into clonotypes with MiXCR by TCRdb, which kept only in-frame beta chains. Rows are unified per CDR3 protein, each entry keeping the most common DNA and genes. The sample data list hundreds of thousands of distinct CDR3 sequences, and under 20% of these were observed just once. In total, the top ten clones hold roughly two fifths of the sample.

The treatment or condition label corresponds to: allogeneic hematopoietic cell transplantation with graft depleted of TCRalphabeta T cells and CD19 B cells. Transplant recipients were children who received TCRalphabeta/CD19-depleted allogeneic hematopoietic cell grafts. The paper as a whole reports these results and caveats: The apparently early recovery of alphabetaT-cell counts about two months after transplant reportedly depended on only several hundred rapidly expanded clones that came from non-depleted graft cells. The frequencies of hyperexpanded clones fell over the following months, and after one year, T-cell counts and TCRbeta diversity were mostly attributed to newly produced T cells. In some patients, the high TCRbeta diversity seen at day 60 was put down to recipient T cells and intrathymic progenitors that had survived conditioning.

The sequence was collected from a male patient aged 2-15 years who had a stem cell transplant for acute lymphoblastic leukemia, so the T cells may come from the graft donor. The chain employs TRBV12-3 or TRBV12-4 and TRBJ1-5; the D gene is not confidently resolved. Here the sequenced sample was PBMCs, mostly from graft donor cells, taken 360 days after TCRalphabeta/CD19-depleted stem cell transplant. At the DNA level, the sequence is TGTGCCAGCTCCATTTTCTCAATCACCAGCAATCAGCCCCAGCATTTT. It translates as CASSIFSITSNQPQHF.